The 2 T cell receptor beta chains presented below share a single source sample, sequenced in a study of blood T cells in healthy people across ages. Primers used in a second PCR of roughly 6 to 12 cycles were a sample-barcoded 5' primer and a J-beta primer mix. One entry per CDR3 protein, called by TCRdb with MiXCR from the 5' RACE reads. The table includes approximately 1,100,000 distinct CDR3 sequences, over 35% detected once. The sequencing input was blood. These receptors came from a woman in her fifties or sixties in good health.

This clonotype was recorded a few times. The CDR3 DNA reads as TGTGCCTGGAGAGGTGAGAGGCAGCAGTACTTC. It translates to CAWRGERQQYF. The chain recombines TRBV30 with TRBJ2-5; D remains unclear. The V end was cut by 3 bases, the J end by 11 bases, with 13 bases between. The CDR3 consists of 11 residues. Per germline, CDR1 GTSNPN and CDR2 SVGIG (reference sequence).

Concerning this clonotype itself: A much larger clone lies one base from this, so it may be a read error. J is TRBJ2-7 and V is TRBV7-3; TRBD2 matches at 11 bases. This CDR3 region has 16 residues. Germline values: CDR1 SGHTA, CDR2 FQGTGA. V was clipped by 2 bases and J by 7 bases; unmatched bases: 10. CDR3 DNA: TGTGCCAGCAGCTTAGGGCTAGCGGGAGGTGGTAATGAGCAGTACTTC. It is translated as CASSLGLAGGGNEQYF.